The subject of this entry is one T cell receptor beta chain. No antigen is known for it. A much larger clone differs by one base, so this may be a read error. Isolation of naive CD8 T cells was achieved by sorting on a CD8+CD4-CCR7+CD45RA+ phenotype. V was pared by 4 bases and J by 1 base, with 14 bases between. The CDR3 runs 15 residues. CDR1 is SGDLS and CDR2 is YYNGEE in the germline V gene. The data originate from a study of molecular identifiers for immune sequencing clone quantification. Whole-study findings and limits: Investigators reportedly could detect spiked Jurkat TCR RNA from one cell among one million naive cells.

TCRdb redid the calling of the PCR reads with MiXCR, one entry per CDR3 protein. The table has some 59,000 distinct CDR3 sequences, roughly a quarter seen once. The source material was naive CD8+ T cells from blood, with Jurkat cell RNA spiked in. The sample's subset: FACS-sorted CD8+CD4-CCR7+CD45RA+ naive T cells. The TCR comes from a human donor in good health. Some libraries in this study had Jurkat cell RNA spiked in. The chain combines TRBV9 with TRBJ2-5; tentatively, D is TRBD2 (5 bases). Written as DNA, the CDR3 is TGTGCCAGCAGCCCCCCTAGTCGGGGCCAAGAGACCCAGTACTTC. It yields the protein CASSPPSRGQETQYF. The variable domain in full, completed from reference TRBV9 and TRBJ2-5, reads DSGVTQTPKHLITATGQRVTLRCSPRSGDLSVYWYQQSLDQGLQFLIQYYNGEERAKGNILERFSAQQFPDLHSELNLSSLELGDSALYFCASSPPSRGQETQYFGPGTRLLVL.